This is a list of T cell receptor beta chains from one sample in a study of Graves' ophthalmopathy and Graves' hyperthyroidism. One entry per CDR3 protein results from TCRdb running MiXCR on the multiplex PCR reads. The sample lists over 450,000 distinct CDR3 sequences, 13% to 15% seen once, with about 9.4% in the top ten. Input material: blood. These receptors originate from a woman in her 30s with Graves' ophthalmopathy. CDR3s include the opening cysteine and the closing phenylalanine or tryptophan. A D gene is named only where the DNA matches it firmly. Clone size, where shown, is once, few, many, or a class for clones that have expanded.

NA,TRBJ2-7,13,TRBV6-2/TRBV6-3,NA,CASGAGNSYEQYF,TGTGCCAGCGGAGCAGGCAACTCCTACGAGCAGTACTTC
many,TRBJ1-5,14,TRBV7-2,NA,CASSLSGTDKPQHF,TGTGCCAGCAGCCTTTCGGGGACCGATAAGCCCCAGCATTTT
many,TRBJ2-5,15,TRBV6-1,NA,CASSGGTGTQETQYF,TGTGCCAGCAGTGGAGGTACGGGGACCCAAGAGACCCAGTACTTC
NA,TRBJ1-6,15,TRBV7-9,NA,CASSLGGTYNPPLHF,TGTGCCAGCAGCTTAGGGGGTACCTATAATCCACCCCTCCACTTT
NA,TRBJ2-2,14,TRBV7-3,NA,CASSLTPVTGELFF,TGTGCCAGCAGCTTAACGCCAGTCACCGGGGAGCTGTTTTTT
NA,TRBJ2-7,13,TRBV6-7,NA,CASLGSNDYEQYF,TGTGCCAGCCTGGGGAGCAATGACTACGAGCAGTACTTC
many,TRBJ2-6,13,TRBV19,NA,CAIRSPGANVLTF,TGTGCCATTCGGTCCCCCGGGGCCAACGTCCTGACTTTC
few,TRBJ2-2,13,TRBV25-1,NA,CASTRVGTGELFF,TGTGCCAGCACCAGGGTGGGAACCGGGGAGCTGTTTTTT
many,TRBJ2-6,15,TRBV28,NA,CASSEHISGANVLTF,TGTGCCAGCAGTGAGCATATCTCTGGGGCCAACGTCCTGACTTTC
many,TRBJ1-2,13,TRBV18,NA,CASSVGSGYGYTF,TGTGCCAGCTCAGTAGGGAGCGGCTATGGCTACACCTTC
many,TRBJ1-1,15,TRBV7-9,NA,CASRDTVRLNTEAFF,TGTGCCAGCAGGGACACCGTACGACTGAACACTGAAGCTTTCTTT
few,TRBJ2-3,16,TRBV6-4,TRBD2,CASSDETSGGPDTQYF,TGTGCCAGCAGTGACGAGACTAGCGGGGGGCCAGATACGCAGTATTTT
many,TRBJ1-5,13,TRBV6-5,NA,CASSYPGGQPQHF,TGTGCCAGCAGTTATCCGGGAGGACAGCCCCAGCATTTT
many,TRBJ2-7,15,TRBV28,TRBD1,CASSFPRTGAYEQYF,TGTGCCAGCAGTTTTCCCAGGACAGGGGCATACGAGCAGTACTTC
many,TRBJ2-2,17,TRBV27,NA,CASTLSPGPTRTGELFF,TGTGCCAGCACCTTAAGTCCCGGGCCGACTAGAACCGGGGAGCTGTTTTTT
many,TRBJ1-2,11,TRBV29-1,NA,CSSRAGYGYTF,TGCAGCTCCCGGGCTGGTTATGGCTACACCTTC
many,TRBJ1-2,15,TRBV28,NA,CASSLGWGSGGGYTF,TGTGCCAGCAGCCTGGGCTGGGGAAGTGGTGGTGGCTACACCTTC
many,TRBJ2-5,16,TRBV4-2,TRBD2,CASSPLIAGFQETQYF,TGTGCCAGCAGCCCACTGATAGCGGGATTTCAAGAGACCCAGTACTTC
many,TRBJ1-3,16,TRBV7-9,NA,CASSLSQGPSGNTIYF,TGTGCCAGCAGCTTATCTCAGGGTCCCTCTGGAAACACCATATATTTT
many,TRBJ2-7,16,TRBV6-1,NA,CASSESRGLSSYEQYF,TGTGCCAGCAGTGAAAGTAGGGGCCTAAGCTCCTACGAGCAGTACTTC
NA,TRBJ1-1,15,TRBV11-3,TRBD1,CASSPGQGLYTEAFF,TGTGCCAGCAGCCCGGGACAGGGTTTGTACACTGAAGCTTTCTTT
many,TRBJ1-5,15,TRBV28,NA,CASSLARRANQPQHF,TGTGCCAGCAGTTTAGCCCGACGGGCCAATCAGCCCCAGCATTTT
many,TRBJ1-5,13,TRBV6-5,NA,CASSFSGRQPQHF,TGTGCCAGCAGTTTCTCGGGGAGGCAGCCCCAGCATTTT
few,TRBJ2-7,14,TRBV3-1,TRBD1,CASSQRQGSYEQYF,TGTGCCAGCAGCCAACGACAGGGTTCCTACGAGCAGTACTTC
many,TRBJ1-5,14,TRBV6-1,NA,CASNAQGGGQPQHF,TGTGCCAGCAACGCTCAGGGCGGAGGTCAGCCCCAGCATTTT
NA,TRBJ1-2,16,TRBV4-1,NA,CASSQELAKGLRGYTF,TGCGCCAGCAGCCAAGAGCTAGCTAAGGGGTTGCGTGGCTACACCTTC
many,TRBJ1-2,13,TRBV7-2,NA,CASSEDRRYGYTF,TGTGCCAGCAGCGAAGACAGACGATATGGCTACACCTTC
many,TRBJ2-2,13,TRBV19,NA,CASQTTTPGELFF,TGTGCCAGTCAGACTACCACCCCCGGGGAGCTGTTTTTT
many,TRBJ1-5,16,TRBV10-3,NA,CAISESGIGSNQPQHF,TGTGCCATCAGTGAGTCTGGCATTGGGAGCAATCAGCCCCAGCATTTT
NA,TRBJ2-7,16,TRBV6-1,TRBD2,CASSEPLRGSSYEQYF,TGTGCCAGCAGTGAACCCCTGCGGGGGAGCTCCTACGAGCAGTACTTC
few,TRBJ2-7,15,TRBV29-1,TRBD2,CSVEVPSGLPYEQYF,TGCAGCGTTGAAGTACCTAGCGGGCTCCCCTACGAGCAGTACTTC
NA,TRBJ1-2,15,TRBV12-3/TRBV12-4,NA,CASSLRWNTNYGYTF,TGTGCCAGCAGTTTAAGGTGGAACACTAACTATGGCTACACCTTC
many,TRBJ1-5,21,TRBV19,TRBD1,CASSMGPYRDRGQGKNQPQHF,TGTGCCAGTAGTATGGGGCCCTACCGGGACAGGGGGCAAGGAAAGAATCAGCCCCAGCATTTT
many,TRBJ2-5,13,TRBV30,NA,CAWSVQRWETQYF,TGTGCCTGGAGTGTCCAAAGGTGGGAGACCCAGTACTTC
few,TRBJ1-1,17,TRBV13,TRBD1,CASSPRTGEGWSTEAFF,TGTGCCAGCAGCCCTCGGACAGGGGAGGGGTGGTCCACTGAAGCTTTCTTT
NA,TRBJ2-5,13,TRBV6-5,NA,CASNFQGPETQYF,TGTGCCAGCAATTTCCAAGGGCCGGAGACCCAGTACTTC
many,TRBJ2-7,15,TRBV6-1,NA,CASSVRRAGSYEQYF,TGTGCCAGCAGTGTTCGTAGAGCGGGTTCCTACGAGCAGTACTTC
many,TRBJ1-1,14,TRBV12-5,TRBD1,CASGPGQGIIEAFF,TGTGCTAGTGGGCCGGGACAGGGGATTATTGAAGCTTTCTTT
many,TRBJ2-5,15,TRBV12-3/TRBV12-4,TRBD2,CASKTGLAGSETQYF,TGTGCCAGCAAAACGGGACTAGCGGGGTCGGAGACCCAGTACTTC
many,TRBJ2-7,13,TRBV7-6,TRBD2,CARGVGPSYEQYF,TGTGCCCGGGGGGTAGGGCCCTCCTACGAGCAGTACTTC
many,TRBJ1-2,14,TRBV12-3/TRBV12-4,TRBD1,CASSFRGRQYGYTF,TGTGCCAGCAGTTTTAGGGGGCGGCAATATGGCTACACCTTC
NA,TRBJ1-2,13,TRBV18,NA,CASSPPSYYGYTF,TGTGCCAGCTCACCACCCAGCTACTATGGCTACACCTTC
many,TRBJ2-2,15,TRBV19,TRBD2,CASSISSGNTGELFF,TGTGCCAGTAGTATTTCTAGCGGGAACACCGGGGAGCTGTTTTTT
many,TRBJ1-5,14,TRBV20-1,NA,CSAVGDSYNQPQHF,TGCAGTGCCGTGGGTGACTCCTACAATCAGCCCCAGCATTTT
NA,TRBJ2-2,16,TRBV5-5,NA,CASNSGRGIVSGELFF,TGTGCCAGCAATTCGGGCAGAGGGATAGTCAGCGGGGAGCTGTTTTTT
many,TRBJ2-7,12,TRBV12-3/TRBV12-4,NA,CASSLQGNKQYF,TGTGCCAGCAGTTTGCAAGGGAATAAGCAGTACTTC
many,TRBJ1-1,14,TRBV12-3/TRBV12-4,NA,CASSRGFENTEAFF,TGTGCCAGCAGTCGGGGCTTTGAGAACACTGAAGCTTTCTTT
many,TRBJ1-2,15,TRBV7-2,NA,CASSLRKAANYGYTF,TGTGCCAGCAGCTTAAGGAAGGCAGCTAACTATGGCTACACCTTC
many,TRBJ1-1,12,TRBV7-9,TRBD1,CASSPTQGRAFF,TGTGCCAGCAGCCCAACACAGGGGAGAGCTTTCTTT
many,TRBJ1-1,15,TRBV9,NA,CASSVVRGCGTEAFF,TGTGCCAGCAGCGTAGTCAGGGGCTGCGGCACTGAAGCTTTCTTT
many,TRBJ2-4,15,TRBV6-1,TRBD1,CASSPSRGSVNIKYF,TGTGCCAGCAGTCCGAGCAGGGGGTCTGTCAACATTAAGTACTTC
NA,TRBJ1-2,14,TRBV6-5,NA,CASSSNRGVDGYTF,TGTGCCAGCAGTTCCAACCGAGGGGTCGATGGCTACACCTTC
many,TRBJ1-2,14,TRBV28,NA,CASSLAGELYGYTF,TGTGCCAGCAGTTTGGCGGGGGAACTATATGGCTACACCTTC
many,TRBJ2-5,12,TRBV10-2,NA,CASSPSRETQYF,TGCGCCAGCAGCCCGTCGCGCGAGACCCAGTACTTC
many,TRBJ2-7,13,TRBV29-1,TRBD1,CSARTGPDYEQYF,TGCAGCGCTCGGACAGGACCAGACTACGAGCAGTACTTC
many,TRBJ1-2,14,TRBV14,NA,CASSQAGSYYGYTF,TGTGCCAGCAGCCAAGCCGGGAGCTACTATGGCTACACCTTC
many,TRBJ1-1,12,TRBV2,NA,CASSRGDTEAFF,TGTGCCAGCAGCCGTGGGGACACTGAAGCTTTCTTT
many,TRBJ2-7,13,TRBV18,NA,CASSPTGSHEQYF,TGTGCCAGCTCACCTACAGGGTCCCACGAGCAGTACTTC
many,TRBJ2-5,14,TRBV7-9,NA,CASSRLGRPTTQYF,TGTGCCAGCAGCCGCCTTGGAAGGCCGACGACCCAGTACTTC